These 25 T cell receptor beta chains came from one sample sequenced in a study of blood T cells in healthy people across ages. PCR was performed a second time for roughly 7 to 12 cycles using a sample-barcoded 5' primer and a J-beta primer mix. TCRdb itself ran the 5' RACE reads through MiXCR, one entry per CDR3 protein. The repertoire consists of 550,000 to 600,000 distinct CDR3 sequences, with approximately 25% occurring once and the leading ten covering less than 20%. The sample consisted of blood. These receptors originate from a woman aged 70-85 years in good health.

This clonotype was detected a few times. V gene TRBV7-9 combines with J gene TRBJ2-5; the D gene is possibly TRBD2 (6 bases). The CDR3 runs 13 residues. Germline V gene sequence: CDR1 SEHNR, CDR2 FQNEAQ (reference sequence). V was clipped by 8 bases and J by 1 base, with 11 bases between them. The CDR3 loop reads CASVPGLQETQYF. The CDR3 nucleotides read TGTGCCAGCGTTCCGGGACTCCAAGAGACCCAGTACTTC.

This clonotype was seen a handful of times. The V and J genes are TRBV30 and TRBJ2-5; 10 nucleotides line up with TRBD1. In germline, CDR1 is GTSNPN, CDR2 SVGIG (reference sequence). Trimming removed 4 bases from V and 3 bases from J; junction bases left unmatched: 5. The CDR3 is made up of 14 amino acids. CDR3 in DNA: TGTGCCTGGAATAGGGGGACAGGGGAAGAGACCCAGTACTTC. Its translation: CAWNRGTGEETQYF.

This sequence joins TRBV5-1 and TRBJ2-7; D may be TRBD1 (6 bases). The V gene lost 0 bases and the J gene lost 7 bases, with 14 bases spanning the gap. Germline CDR1 is SGHRS and CDR2 is YFSETQ. This CDR3 region has 14 residues. The CDR3 region has the DNA TGCGCCAGCAGCTTGGAAGGGGGTGGGAGAGAGCAGTACTTC. It codes for CASSLEGGGREQYF.

The chain's CDR3 is CSARGTASGNTIYF. The CDR3 DNA reads as TGCAGTGCTAGAGGGACAGCCTCTGGAAACACCATATATTTT. The V call is TRBV20-1, the J call TRBJ1-3; TRBD1 might be the D (6 bases). Germline-derived CDR1 and CDR2 are DFQATT and SNEGSKA (reference sequence). The V end lost 1 base, the J end lost 0 bases, and 7 bases lay between the germline ends. The CDR3 is made up of 14 amino acids.

The table lists this clonotype with a few counts. The rearrangement uses TRBV5-1 and TRBJ1-1; D might be TRBD1 (5 bases). CDR3 length: 17 residues. CDR1 and CDR2 from the germline V gene are SGHRS and YFSETQ. Trimming removed 7 bases at V and 4 bases at J, with 26 bases between. In nucleotides, the CDR3 is TGCGCCAGCTTCTTATCCCCGGGACGGATACCGCTCACTGAAGCTTTCTTT. Protein: CASFLSPGRIPLTEAFF.

The DNA for the CDR3 is TGCGCCAGCAGCCCTGGGACAGATCAGGATGAAAAACTGTTTTTT. Its protein product is CASSPGTDQDEKLFF. The V gene is TRBV4-3, the J gene TRBJ1-4, with TRBD1 identical over 7 bases. CDR3 length: 15 residues. Germline V gene lookup returns CDR1 LGHNA and CDR2 YSLEER. Unmatched junction bases numbered 8, after V lost 4 bases and J lost 6 bases.

The table lists this clonotype with a few counts. The V and J genes are TRBV6-5 and TRBJ2-1; TRBD1 matches 7 bases. CDR3 length: 16 amino acids. The V segment lost 0 bases and the J segment 8 bases; nucleotides outside the gene matches: 10. Germline V gene lookup returns CDR1 MNHEY and CDR2 SVGAGI. The CDR3 bases are TGTGCCAGCAGTTACTCGTTCGAGACAGGGCGAGATGAGCAGTTCTTC. This codes for CASSYSFETGRDEQFF.

This clonotype has a handful of counts. The junction departs from the called germline gene at one end, perhaps through a read error. This chain joins TRBV11-3 and TRBJ2-1; possibly TRBD1 or TRBD2 for D (5 bases each). The CDR3 spans 12 residues. The V gene's germline CDR1 is SGHNT and CDR2 YENEEA. DNA for the CDR3: TGTGCCAGCGGGGGAGAATACAATGAGCAGTCCTTC. Protein: CASGGEYNEQSF.

This clonotype was recorded a few times. This chain connects TRBV6-6 to TRBJ1-5; D not resolved. The length of the CDR3 is 12 residues. In germline, CDR1 is MNHNY, CDR2 SVGAGI (reference sequence). The germline V and J ends were trimmed by 3 bases and 9 bases, with 9 bases remaining between them. The chain's CDR3 is CASSYGEGPQHF. DNA of the CDR3: TGTGCCAGCAGTTATGGGGAAGGGCCCCAGCATTTT.

The sample holds a few counts of this clonotype. V gene TRBV10-3 combines with J gene TRBJ2-7, with D tentatively TRBD1 (6 bases). There are 15 residues in the CDR3. Germline assignment: CDR1 ENHRY and CDR2 SYGVKD. Trimming took off 4 bases at V and 1 base at J, with 14 bases between the two ends. For the CDR3, the DNA is TGTGCCATCAGTGGGGCAGGGGACCTTTCCTACGAGCAGTACTTC. Its translation: CAISGAGDLSYEQYF.

About this clonotype itself: A junction boundary mismatches the germline segment, possibly from a read error. The rearrangement uses TRBV7-8 and TRBJ2-7; 7 bases match TRBD1. Germline-derived CDR1 and CDR2 are SGHVS and FQNEAQ. The length of the CDR3 is 15 residues. The CDR3 here is CASSLALLTGLEQYF. CDR3 sequence (DNA): TGTGCCAGCAGCCTAGCCCTTCTGACAGGGCTCGAGCAGTACTTC.

A few counts support this clonotype. The chain recombines TRBV28 with TRBJ2-7; 8 nucleotides line up with TRBD1. The germline CDR1 and CDR2 sequences are MDHEN and SYDVKM. The CDR3 totals 15 residues. The V gene end was trimmed by 5 bases and the J gene end by 5 bases; junction bases not matched to a gene: 11. Written as DNA, the CDR3 is TGTGCCAGCAGTCTCCCCGGACAGGGTACGCACGAGCAGTACTTC. Translation: CASSLPGQGTHEQYF. Full variable domain (remainder filled in from reference TRBV28 and TRBJ2-7): DVKVTQSSRYLVKRTGEKVFLECVQDMDHENMFWYRQDPGLGLRLIYFSYDVKMKEKGDIPEGYSVSREKKERFSLILESASTNQTSMYLCASSLPGQGTHEQYFGPGTRLTVT.

The chain couples TRBV6-2 or TRBV6-3 to TRBJ2-1; the match to TRBD2 covers 9 bases. The CDR3 consists of 16 residues. From germline, CDR1 is MNHEY and CDR2 SVGEGT. J gave up 1 base and V 6 bases, and 7 bases lay outside the gene matches. This CDR3 reads CASSGLAPLSYNEQFF. CDR3 DNA sequence: TGTGCCAGCAGCGGACTAGCGCCCCTGTCCTACAATGAGCAGTTCTTC.

A word on this clonotype: The junction departs from germline at one end; a sequencing error may be responsible. The chain joins TRBV20-1 to TRBJ1-6; D unclear. The V gene's germline CDR1 is DFQATT and CDR2 SNEGSKA (reference sequence). This CDR3 spans 12 amino acids. The CDR3 DNA follows: TGCAGTGCTAGAGGTTCCGCCGGGGAGGGAGGATTT. This gives the protein CSARGSAGEGGF.

The chain is built from TRBV20-1 and TRBJ2-5; D is ambiguous. V was pared by 6 bases and J by 1 base, with 15 bases between. Per germline, CDR1 DFQATT and CDR2 SNEGSKA (reference sequence). The CDR3 extends over 14 amino acids. CDR3 sequence (DNA): TGCAGTGCCCTTCGATCCCCTACCCAAGAGACCCAGTACTTC. Translation gives CSALRSPTQETQYF.

This rearrangement joins TRBV7-9 to TRBJ2-5, with TRBD2 matching 8 bases. The J call is uncertain, as TRBJ2-1 better fits the DNA end. The CDR3 length is 15 residues. Germline CDR1 is SEHNR and CDR2 is FQNEAQ (reference sequence). The CDR3 spells CASSLTGRGVREQFF. DNA for the CDR3: TGTGCCAGCAGCCTTACAGGGCGGGGGGTAAGGGAGCAGTTCTTC.

The chain combines TRBV5-1 with TRBJ2-5; D gene unclear. The CDR3 covers 17 residues. Looked up from germline, CDR1 is SGHRS and CDR2 is YFSETQ. V gave up 4 bases and J gave up 4 bases, with 23 bases separating them. The CDR3 nucleotides are TGCGCCAGCAGCGATCACAAGGGAAACATAAAGGGAGAGACCCAGTACTTC. Translated, it gives CASSDHKGNIKGETQYF.

The chain couples TRBV12-3 or TRBV12-4 to TRBJ2-3, with TRBD2 matching over 7 bases. The CDR3 extends over 15 amino acids. J lost 4 bases, V lost 3 bases, and 7 bases had no gene match. This chain's CDR3 is CASSFPQGGADTQYF. CDR3 nucleotides: TGTGCCAGCAGTTTTCCCCAGGGAGGGGCAGATACGCAGTATTTT.

This chain joins TRBV7-9 and TRBJ2-7; possibly TRBD1 for D (5 bases). The DNA end is more similar to TRBJ2-1, so the J call may be wrong. There are 12 residues in the CDR3. Germline V gene sequence: CDR1 SEHNR, CDR2 FQNEAQ (reference sequence). The CDR3 sequence is CASSRQNLEQFF. As DNA, the CDR3 is TGTGCCAGCAGCAGACAGAACCTAGAGCAGTTCTTC.

The chain combines TRBV3-1 with TRBJ2-5, with D possibly matching TRBD1 (6 bases). Trimming left V 2 bases short and J 11 bases short, with 18 bases between. CDR1 LGHDT and CDR2 YNNKEL come from the germline V gene (reference sequence). The CDR3 extends over 14 amino acids. The CDR3 DNA follows: TGTGCCAGCAGCCAAAGACCAGGGGCCTACGGGCAGTACTTC. Translating it yields CASSQRPGAYGQYF.

The chain recombines TRBV20-1 with TRBJ2-1, with D possibly being TRBD2 (6 bases). CDR3 length: 17 amino acids. Trimming shortened V by 0 bases and J by 4 bases, and 19 bases separated the two germline ends. The germline CDR1 and CDR2 sequences are DFQATT and SNEGSKA (reference sequence). The CDR3 protein is CSARDFSGGAQYNEQFF. The DNA of the CDR3 is TGCAGTGCTAGAGACTTCTCAGGCGGGGCCCAATACAATGAGCAGTTCTTC.

The V and J genes are TRBV12-5 and TRBJ2-7; TRBD1 agrees at 7 bases. With 6 bases clipped from V and 5 bases from J, the junction kept 7 bases outside the gene matches. Germline loops: CDR1 LGHNT, CDR2 FRNRAP. This CDR3 is 13 amino acids long. CDR3 nucleotides: TGTGCTAGTGGGACAGGGTTTGATAACGAGCAGTACTTC. Translated: CASGTGFDNEQYF. Based on the CDR3 plus reference TRBV12-5 and TRBJ2-7, the full variable domain is DARVTQTPRHKVTEMGQEVTMRCQPILGHNTVFWYRQTMMQGLELLAYFRNRAPLDDSGMPKDRFSAEMPDATLATLKIQPSEPRDSAVYFCASGTGFDNEQYFGPGTRLTVT.

V usage is TRBV15 and J usage is TRBJ1-4; no definite D call. Germline CDR1 LNHNV, CDR2 YYDKDF (reference sequence). Trimming pared 0 bases from V and 5 bases from J, leaving 7 bases between. The CDR3 sequence is 14 residues long. DNA for the CDR3: TGTGCCACCAGCAGAGACTTGGAGAATGAAAAACTGTTTTTT. It codes for CATSRDLENEKLFF.

A few counts support this clonotype. The chain couples TRBV7-8 to TRBJ2-5; no reliable D call. There are 15 residues in the CDR3. Germline V gives CDR1 SGHVS, CDR2 FQNEAQ. Trimming cost V 1 base and J 2 bases, with 11 bases left between them. CDR3 region: CASSLGWLGQETQYF. The CDR3 DNA reads TGTGCCAGCAGCTTAGGTTGGTTGGGTCAAGAGACCCAGTACTTC.

There are a few counts of this clonotype. The rearrangement uses TRBV9 and TRBJ2-5; D tentatively reads TRBD1 or TRBD2 (5 bases each). The DNA matches TRBJ2-1 better at its end, which makes the J call doubtful. Germline V gives CDR1 SGDLS, CDR2 YYNGEE. The CDR3 runs 15 residues. CDR3 protein: CASSVAGTNYNEQFF. The CDR3 DNA is TGTGCCAGCAGCGTAGCAGGGACCAATTACAATGAGCAGTTCTTC.